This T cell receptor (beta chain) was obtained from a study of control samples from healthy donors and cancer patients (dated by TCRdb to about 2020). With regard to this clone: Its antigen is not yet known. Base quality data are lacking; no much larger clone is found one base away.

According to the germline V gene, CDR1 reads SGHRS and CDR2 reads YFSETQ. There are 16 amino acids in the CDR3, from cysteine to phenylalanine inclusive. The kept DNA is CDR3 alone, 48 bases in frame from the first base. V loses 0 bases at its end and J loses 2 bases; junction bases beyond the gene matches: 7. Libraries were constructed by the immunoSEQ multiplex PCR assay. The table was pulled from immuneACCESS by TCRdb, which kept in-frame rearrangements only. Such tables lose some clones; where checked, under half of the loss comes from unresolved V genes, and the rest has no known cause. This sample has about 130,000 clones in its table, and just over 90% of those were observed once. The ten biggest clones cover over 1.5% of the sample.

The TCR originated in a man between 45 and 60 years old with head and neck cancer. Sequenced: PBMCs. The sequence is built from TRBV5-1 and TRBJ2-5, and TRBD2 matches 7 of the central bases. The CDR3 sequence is CASSLGRGSGQETQYF. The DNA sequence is TGCGCCAGCAGCTTGGGTCGCGGTAGCGGGCAAGAGACCCAGTACTTC.